The 32 T cell receptor beta chains reported below all come from one sample, sequenced in a study of T cell repertoires in cytomegalovirus infection. TCRdb recomputed calls from the reads with MiXCR, one row per CDR3 protein. The sample yields fewer than 950,000 distinct CDR3 sequences, around a third seen once. Their specific antigens are unknown. Source: cultured CD8+ T cells from PBMCs, taken from culture after CMV antigen stimulation. These receptors all stem from a human donor in good health (CMV status not recorded). Some clones in this sample may be carry-over from other donors' samples.

The chain carries TRBV27 and TRBJ1-2; D is possibly TRBD1 (5 bases). The CDR3 length is 15 residues. V shed 0 bases and J shed 3 bases, with 11 bases lying between them. From germline, CDR1 is MNHEY and CDR2 SMNVEV (reference sequence). DNA of the CDR3: TGTGCCAGCAGTTTATCAGGGGCTAACGACTATGGCTACACCTTC. This encodes CASSLSGANDYGYTF.

This clonotype was counted a few times. The rearrangement links TRBV19 to TRBJ1-2, with 7 bases identical to TRBD1. V dropped 5 bases and J dropped 2; count of bases not matched to a gene: 8. The CDR3 is made up of 15 amino acids. Looked up from germline, CDR1 is LNHDA and CDR2 is SQIVND (reference sequence). This CDR3 is CASSVSGTVNYGYTF. The CDR3 DNA reads as TGTGCCAGTAGTGTCTCCGGGACAGTCAACTATGGCTACACCTTC.

This clonotype was counted many times. This rearrangement joins TRBV7-8 to TRBJ2-5, with a tentative D call TRBD1 (5 bases). The CDR3 is made up of 18 amino acids. CDR1 and CDR2 from the germline V gene are SGHVS and FQNEAQ. V was pared by 7 bases and J by 5 bases, with 29 bases between. Here the CDR3 reads CASTSRGQPATQEETQYF. The CDR3 DNA sequence: TGTGCCAGCACCTCCCGCGGTCAGCCAGCCACACAGGAGGAGACCCAGTACTTC. The whole variable domain, filled in from reference TRBV7-8 and TRBJ2-5, reads GAGVSQSPRYKVAKRGQDVALRCDPISGHVSLFWYQQALGQGPEFLTYFQNEAQLDKSGLPSDRFFAERPEGSVSTLKIQRTQQEDSAVYLCASTSRGQPATQEETQYFGPGTRLLVL.

This clonotype appeared a few times. J is TRBJ2-3 and V is TRBV27; no definite D call. Germline values: CDR1 MNHEY, CDR2 SMNVEV (reference sequence). The CDR3 covers 15 residues. For the CDR3, the DNA is TGTGCTTGTGGGTTCACGAATTTTCGGACAGATACGCAGTATTTT. It translates to CACGFTNFRTDTQYF.

V and J are TRBV14 and TRBJ2-1; D gene ambiguous. Per germline, CDR1 SGHDN and CDR2 FVKESK. V was shortened by 0 bases and J by 0 bases, with 9 bases between the two germline ends. This CDR3 has 16 residues. DNA for the CDR3: TGTGCCAGCAGCCAAGAATCGGTTAGCTCCTACAATGAGCAGTTCTTC. Its translation: CASSQESVSSYNEQFF. Drawing the rest from reference TRBV14 and TRBJ2-1, the complete variable domain is EAGVTQFPSHSVIEKGQTVTLRCDPISGHDNLYWYRRVMGKEIKFLLHFVKESKQDESGMPNNRFLAERTGGTYSTLKVQPAELEDSGVYFCASSQESVSSYNEQFFGPGTRLTVL.

The gene calls are TRBV7-9 and TRBJ1-5, with a possible D match to TRBD1 (6 bases). V lost 1 base and J lost 5, with 18 bases in between. Germline V CDR1 and CDR2: SEHNR, FQNEAQ (reference sequence). The CDR3 extends over 17 amino acids. The CDR3 reads CASSLGLEGEGDQPQHF. CDR3 nucleotides: TGTGCCAGCAGCTTAGGTTTGGAAGGGGAGGGGGATCAGCCCCAGCATTTT.

The table lists this clonotype with a few counts. The rearrangement links TRBV7-6 to TRBJ1-6, with a possible D match to TRBD1 (5 bases). The CDR3 extends over 11 amino acids. CDR1 SGHVS and CDR2 FNYEAQ come from the germline V gene. V lost 0 bases and J lost 18, with 9 bases in between. The CDR3 sequence is CASSLALRGHF. Written as DNA, the CDR3 is TGTGCCAGCAGCTTAGCGCTAAGGGGCCACTTT.

The V and J genes are TRBV6-2 or TRBV6-3 and TRBJ2-5, with 13 bases aligning to TRBD2. The germline gives CDR1 MNHEY, CDR2 SVGEGT. The CDR3 is made up of 17 amino acids. Germline trimming cut 4 bases from V and 5 bases from J; bases unmatched to any gene: 10. CDR3 amino acids: CASSSGLAGRFGETQYF. CDR3 nucleotides: TGTGCCAGCAGTTCGGGACTAGCGGGACGGTTTGGGGAGACCCAGTACTTC.

The chain joins TRBV9 to TRBJ2-1, with 8 bases lining up with TRBD2. Germline values: CDR1 SGDLS, CDR2 YYNGEE. The ends lost 0 bases at V and 5 bases at J; junction bases unmatched: 4. The CDR3 loop spans 15 amino acids. The CDR3 nucleotides are TGTGCCAGCAGCGTAGTCGGGGGGGGAAACAATGAGCAGTTCTTC. Amino acids: CASSVVGGGNNEQFF. Looking up the rest from reference TRBV9 and TRBJ2-1 gives the full variable domain: DSGVTQTPKHLITATGQRVTLRCSPRSGDLSVYWYQQSLDQGLQFLIQYYNGEERAKGNILERFSAQQFPDLHSELNLSSLELGDSALYFCASSVVGGGNNEQFFGPGTRLTVL.

This clonotype appeared a few times. The chain carries TRBV29-1 and TRBJ2-1; D unclear. The CDR3 covers 12 residues. Trimming cost V 7 bases and J 6 bases, with 13 bases left between them. CDR1 SQVTM and CDR2 ANQGSEA come from the germline V gene. As DNA, the CDR3 is TGCAGCGCGACCCCCGGCGGCAATGAGCAGTTCTTC. Translation gives CSATPGGNEQFF.

A note on this clonotype: At one boundary the junction diverges from the germline segment, which might be a read error. The J gene is TRBJ2-3, the V gene TRBV19, with D hard to call. The CDR3 consists of 15 residues. Germline CDR1 is LNHDA and CDR2 is SQIVND (reference sequence). The CDR3: CASSISPPPEDTQYF. The DNA for the CDR3 is TGTGCCAGCAGTATCTCCCCCCCCCCTGAGGATACGCAGTATTTT.

This clonotype was recorded only once. The V gene is TRBV27, the J gene TRBJ1-4, with unresolved D. Germline CDR1 MNHEY, CDR2 SMNVEV (reference sequence). The CDR3 sequence is 15 residues long. V lost 5 bases to trimming and J lost 4 bases, with 14 bases between them. CDR3 sequence (DNA): TGTGCCAGCAGTCTACGGCCTGGACTTAATGAAAAACTGTTTTTT. This translates into CASSLRPGLNEKLFF.

A word on this clonotype: A read error is possible here, since a much larger clone lies one base away. DNA for the CDR3: TGTGCCAGCAGCTCATCGACAGAGACTGGAAACACCATATATTTT. Encoded protein: CASSSSTETGNTIYF. This chain uses TRBV7-6 with TRBJ1-3; perhaps TRBD1 as D (5 bases). Germline assignment: CDR1 SGHVS and CDR2 FNYEAQ. The CDR3 totals 15 residues. V was trimmed by 4 bases and J by 2 bases, leaving 12 bases between them.

The V and J genes are TRBV4-1 and TRBJ2-7; D is undetermined. The V end lost 2 bases, the J end lost 2 bases, and 10 bases lay between the germline ends. The germline V gene encodes CDR1 MGHRA and CDR2 YSYEKL. CDR3 size: 14 residues. The CDR3 is CASSQSTGPYEQYF. For the CDR3, the DNA is TGCGCCAGCAGCCAAAGCACGGGTCCCTACGAGCAGTACTTC.

The chain combines TRBV5-6 with TRBJ2-7; 7 bases agree with TRBD1. Germline assignment: CDR1 SGHDT and CDR2 YYEEEE. V lost 1 base, J lost 3 bases, and 7 bases stayed unmatched. CDR3 length equals 15 residues. The CDR3 nucleotides are TGTGCCAGCAGCTTGAAGCCAGGGGGATTCTACGAGCAGTACTTC. Amino acids: CASSLKPGGFYEQYF. Full variable domain (outside the CDR3, taken from reference TRBV5-6 and TRBJ2-7): DAGVTQSPTHLIKTRGQQVTLRCSPKSGHDTVSWYQQALGQGPQFIFQYYEEEERQRGNFPDRFSGHQFPNYSSELNVNALLLGDSALYLCASSLKPGGFYEQYFGPGTRLTVT.

The sample holds a few counts of this clonotype. The chain uses TRBV7-9 and TRBJ2-5; TRBD1 is a possible D gene (7 bases). V shed 5 bases and J shed 0 bases, with 16 bases lying between them. Germline V gives CDR1 SEHNR, CDR2 FQNEAQ (reference sequence). CDR3 length: 16 residues. CDR3 loop: CASSARGAEDQETQYF. In DNA form, the CDR3 reads TGTGCCAGCAGCGCCAGGGGGGCGGAAGACCAAGAGACCCAGTACTTC.

In this sample, this clonotype turned up a few times. This chain joins TRBV27 and TRBJ2-5; 7 bases line up with TRBD1. This CDR3 contains 16 residues. V shed 2 bases, J shed 5 bases, and the junction held 11 bases outside the gene matches. CDR1 and CDR2 (germline): MNHEY, SMNVEV (reference sequence). The CDR3 loop is CASSLEPGGIWETQYF. In DNA form, the CDR3 reads TGTGCCAGCAGTTTAGAGCCAGGGGGAATATGGGAGACCCAGTACTTC.

To note about this clonotype: This may arise from a read error, as a much more abundant clone is one base away. The chain couples TRBV7-6 to TRBJ2-3; D possibly corresponds to TRBD1 (5 bases). The CDR3 is made up of 17 amino acids. From germline, CDR1 is SGHVS and CDR2 FNYEAQ. V lost 2 bases and J lost 2, with 17 bases in between. The CDR3, as DNA: TGTGCCAGCAGCTTATATCTGCAGGGAACGGACACAGATACGCAGTATTTT. Protein: CASSLYLQGTDTDTQYF.

The J gene is TRBJ2-1, the V gene TRBV10-3; D remains unclear. The CDR3 length is 13 residues. V was pared by 10 bases and J by 5 bases, with 15 bases between. Germline V gene sequence: CDR1 ENHRY, CDR2 SYGVKD. The CDR3 spells CATLGTANNEQFF. The CDR3 coding sequence is TGTGCCACCCTAGGTACAGCTAACAATGAGCAGTTCTTC.

This clonotype was counted ten times or more. The J gene is TRBJ1-1, the V gene TRBV6-5; 8 bases line up with TRBD1. Germline V lookup: CDR1 MNHEY, CDR2 SVGAGI. V trimming: 0 bases; J trimming: 3 bases; junction bases outside the gene matches: 3. The CDR3 spans 15 residues. The CDR3 region has the DNA TGTGCCAGCAGTTACTCGAACAGGGGGTACACTGAAGCTTTCTTT. Protein sequence: CASSYSNRGYTEAFF.

This chain links TRBV29-1 with TRBJ2-2; TRBD2 agrees at 12 bases. CDR3 length: 15 amino acids. The germline CDR1 and CDR2 sequences are SQVTM and ANQGSEA. V lost 4 bases and J lost 3; bases outside the gene matches: 3. The CDR3 loop reads CSVGTSGDYTGELFF. CDR3 DNA: TGCAGCGTTGGGACTAGCGGGGACTACACCGGGGAGCTGTTTTTT.

V and J are TRBV19 and TRBJ2-1, with D uncertain. The V gene's germline CDR1 is LNHDA and CDR2 SQIVND (reference sequence). This CDR3 has 15 residues. Trimming removed 1 base at V and 0 bases at J, with 7 bases between. The CDR3 bases are TGTGCCAGTAGTATAGGAGCGAGCTCCTACAATGAGCAGTTCTTC. Its translation is CASSIGASSYNEQFF.

The chain links TRBV5-6 to TRBJ1-6, with D perhaps TRBD1 (5 bases). This CDR3 comprises 17 residues. Trimming removed 1 base at V and 4 bases at J, with 15 bases between. Germline V CDR1 and CDR2: SGHDT, YYEEEE. The CDR3 spells CASSLLEPQAYNSPLHF. The CDR3 region has the DNA TGTGCCAGCAGCTTGCTGGAACCACAGGCTTATAATTCACCCCTCCACTTT.

This clonotype was counted a single time. The rearrangement joins TRBV19 to TRBJ2-3; 8 nucleotides match TRBD2. Germline values: CDR1 LNHDA, CDR2 SQIVND (reference sequence). CDR3 size: 15 residues. V was clipped by 4 bases and J by 4 bases; unmatched bases: 7. The CDR3 loop reads CASSTPAGVADTQYF. The CDR3 region has the DNA TGTGCCAGTAGTACGCCAGCGGGGGTGGCAGATACGCAGTATTTT.

This chain uses TRBV15 with TRBJ2-2; possibly TRBD1 for D (5 bases). V was pared by 0 bases and J by 4 bases, with 9 bases between. The germline V gene encodes CDR1 LNHNV and CDR2 YYDKDF (reference sequence). The CDR3 is 15 amino acids. Written as DNA, the CDR3 is TGTGCCACCAGCAGAGATGCAGGGCCCACCGGGGAGCTGTTTTTT. Its translation: CATSRDAGPTGELFF.

This clonotype was recorded a few times. This sequence joins TRBV7-9 and TRBJ2-1; possibly TRBD1 or TRBD2 for D (5 bases each). Germline loops: CDR1 SEHNR, CDR2 FQNEAQ (reference sequence). V was clipped by 1 base and J by 8 bases, with 18 bases between them. The CDR3 is 16 residues long. The CDR3 DNA sequence: TGTGCCAGCAGCTTAGTCGGGGACCCCGGTGCCGATGAGCAGTTCTTC. Amino acids: CASSLVGDPGADEQFF.

The chain joins TRBV7-9 to TRBJ1-4; D is ambiguous. V lost 5 bases, J lost 3 bases, and 10 bases lay in between. The V gene's germline CDR1 is SEHNR and CDR2 FQNEAQ (reference sequence). This CDR3 region has 14 residues. Written as DNA, the CDR3 is TGTGCCAGCAGCGCCACGACCTCTAATGAAAAACTGTTTTTT. Translating it yields CASSATTSNEKLFF.

This clonotype has just a few counts. CDR3 bases: TGTGCCAGCAGTGACGCAGGGGGCGAAGAGACCCAGTACTTC. The encoded protein is CASSDAGGEETQYF. The chain combines TRBV2 with TRBJ2-5; 8 positions match TRBD1. CDR1 is SNHLY, CDR2 FYNNEI, per germline. The CDR3 consists of 14 residues. J gave up 3 bases and V 3 bases, and 3 bases lay outside the gene matches.

The chain couples TRBV5-1 to TRBJ2-3; 8 bases align to TRBD1. The CDR3 loop spans 16 amino acids. J gave up 11 bases and V 4 bases, and 18 bases lay outside the gene matches. Germline CDR1 and CDR2: SGHRS and YFSETQ. The CDR3: CASSEDRATSKVVQYF. The DNA for the CDR3 is TGCGCCAGCAGCGAGGACAGGGCGACTTCCAAAGTGGTGCAGTATTTT.

This clonotype was seen ten or more times. The rearrangement uses TRBV7-2 and TRBJ2-7; 7 bases are a match to TRBD2. The junction had 7 bases not matched to a gene; V was cut back by 5 bases and J by 0 bases. CDR3 length equals 15 residues. Germline-derived CDR1 and CDR2 are SGHTA and FQGNSA. CDR3 amino acids: CASSGLGEGSYEQYF. CDR3 DNA sequence: TGTGCCAGCAGCGGTCTGGGGGAGGGCTCCTACGAGCAGTACTTC.

This clonotype has just a few counts. The rearrangement uses TRBV7-6 and TRBJ2-1, with 7 bases identical to TRBD1. The CDR3 covers 14 residues. Trimming cost V 3 bases and J 6 bases; bases outside gene matches: 5. From germline, CDR1 is SGHVS and CDR2 FNYEAQ. The CDR3 loop reads CASSFGQVVNEQFF. In DNA form, the CDR3 reads TGTGCCAGCAGCTTTGGACAGGTGGTCAATGAGCAGTTCTTC.

The V call is TRBV20-1, the J call TRBJ2-1; TRBD1 might be the D (6 bases). CDR1 and CDR2 (germline): DFQATT, SNEGSKA (reference sequence). V was shortened by 8 bases and J by 1 base, with 15 bases between the two germline ends. There are 14 residues in the CDR3. For the CDR3, the DNA is TGCAGTTTACCGGGACACAGATCCTACAATGAGCAGTTCTTC. Protein sequence: CSLPGHRSYNEQFF.